This T cell receptor (beta chain) was found in a study of beta chain features in type 1 diabetes. This clone was counted between two and nine times. One junction end does not reproduce the germline sequence, and a read error may be involved. CDR3 size: 12 residues. Looked up from germline, CDR1 is SQVTM and CDR2 is ANQGSEA. What was sequenced were expressed TCRB transcripts, since all of the isolated RNA had been reverse transcribed. Measured with immunoSEQ multiplex PCR; TCRdb has only the in-frame clones, and not every one. The repertoire holds just over 450,000 clones, roughly 30% seen once, with more than 0.055% in the top ten.

The rearrangement links TRBV29-1 to TRBJ2-7; the D gene is possibly TRBD1 (5 bases). This TCR was recovered from a man between 18 and 29 years old in good health. The specimen was naive CD4+ T cells from blood. The CDR3 DNA is TGCAGCGTCGCCAGCGTAGGACATCCGCGGAGCTTC. Translation: CSVASVGHPRSF.